The next 7 T cell receptor beta chains were all read from a single sample in a study of blood T cells in healthy people across ages. Using a J-beta primer mix together with a sample-barcoded 5' primer, a second PCR was run for about 6 to 11 cycles. MiXCR was run by TCRdb on the 5' RACE reads, yielding one entry per CDR3 protein. The top ten clones hold roughly 10% of a sample with 900,000 to 950,000 distinct CDR3 sequences, 25% to 35% of them seen once. These data were likewise used in another study, on T cells of mothers and their children.

The sample consisted of blood. These receptors all come from a woman in her thirties or forties in good health.

The chain carries TRBV7-8 and TRBJ2-2; possibly TRBD2 for D (5 bases). Trimming removed 5 bases from V and 3 bases from J, with 16 bases in between. The CDR3 has 16 amino acids. Germline CDR1 reads SGHVS; CDR2 reads FQNEAQ. CDR3: CASSPGGPGDTGELFF. CDR3 sequence (DNA): TGTGCCAGCAGCCCGGGTGGACCCGGGGACACCGGGGAGCTGTTTTTT.

This clonotype was observed a few times. This chain links TRBV5-6 with TRBJ2-1; 9 bases line up with TRBD2. CDR1 and CDR2 (germline): SGHDT, YYEEEE. The V segment lost 2 bases and the J segment 4 bases; nucleotides outside the gene matches: 7. The CDR3 loop spans 16 amino acids. The CDR3 nucleotides are TGTGCCAGCAGCTTCGCGGGCGGGGGGGCGTACAATGAGCAGTTCTTC. This codes for CASSFAGGGAYNEQFF.

This sequence joins TRBV4-1 and TRBJ1-6; D ambiguous. The germline CDR1 and CDR2 sequences are MGHRA and YSYEKL. The CDR3 extends over 15 amino acids. V dropped 0 bases and J dropped 7 bases, with 10 bases sitting between them. The CDR3 sequence: CASSQEDLPNSPLHF. CDR3 in DNA: TGCGCCAGCAGCCAAGAGGACCTCCCGAATTCACCCCTCCACTTT.

J is TRBJ1-1 and V is TRBV7-8; no firm D call. The germline CDR1 and CDR2 sequences are SGHVS and FQNEAQ. The CDR3 consists of 14 residues. Trimming took 5 bases from V and 2 from J, leaving 12 bases between them. The CDR3 bases are TGTGCCAGCAGCCACGGTCTTAAAAACACTGAAGCTTTCTTT. As protein: CASSHGLKNTEAFF. Full variable domain (missing parts from reference TRBV7-8 and TRBJ1-1): GAGVSQSPRYKVAKRGQDVALRCDPISGHVSLFWYQQALGQGPEFLTYFQNEAQLDKSGLPSDRFFAERPEGSVSTLKIQRTQQEDSAVYLCASSHGLKNTEAFFGQGTRLTVV.

This chain uses TRBV5-1 with TRBJ2-5; D possibly corresponds to TRBD1 (6 bases). The J call is in doubt because the DNA end fits TRBJ2-7 better. This CDR3 contains 14 residues. In germline, CDR1 is SGHRS, CDR2 YFSETQ. The CDR3 is CASSFNSQGYEQYF. Written as DNA, the CDR3 is TGCGCCAGCAGCTTTAACTCTCAGGGGTACGAGCAGTACTTC.

The chain has TRBV29-1 and TRBJ2-7; D may correspond to TRBD1 or TRBD2 (6 bases each). V gave up 6 bases and J gave up 5 bases, with 20 bases separating them. Germline lookup yields CDR1 SQVTM and CDR2 ANQGSEA. This CDR3 is built from 14 residues. DNA of the CDR3: TGCAGCGTGCAGGGACATCTCGGGGGCCACGAGCAGTACTTC. The encoded protein is CSVQGHLGGHEQYF.

The chain recombines TRBV20-1 with TRBJ1-5, with D unresolved. CDR1 and CDR2 from the germline V gene are DFQATT and SNEGSKA (reference sequence). The V gene lost 0 bases and the J gene lost 5 bases, with 14 bases spanning the gap. This CDR3 is 15 amino acids long. In DNA, the CDR3 is TGCAGTGCTAGAGAGTCAGGATTTAATTATCAGCCCCAGCATTTT. Translation gives CSARESGFNYQPQHF.